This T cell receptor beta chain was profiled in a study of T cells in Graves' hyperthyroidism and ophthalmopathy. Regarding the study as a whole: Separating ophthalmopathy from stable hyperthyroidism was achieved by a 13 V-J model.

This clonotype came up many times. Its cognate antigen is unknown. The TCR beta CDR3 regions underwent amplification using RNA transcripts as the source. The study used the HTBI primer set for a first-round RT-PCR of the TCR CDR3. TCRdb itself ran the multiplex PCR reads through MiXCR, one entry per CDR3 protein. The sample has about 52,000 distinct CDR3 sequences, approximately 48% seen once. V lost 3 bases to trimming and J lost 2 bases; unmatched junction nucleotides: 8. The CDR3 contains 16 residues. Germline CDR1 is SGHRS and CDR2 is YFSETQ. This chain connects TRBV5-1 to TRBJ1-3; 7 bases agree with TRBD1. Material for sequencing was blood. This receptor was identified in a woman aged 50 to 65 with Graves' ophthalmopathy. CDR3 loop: CASSSGATGAGNTIYF. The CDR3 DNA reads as TGCGCCAGCAGCTCTGGAGCTACAGGGGCTGGAAACACCATATATTTT.